The 28 T cell receptor beta chains presented below share a single source sample, sequenced in a study of human T cells and chemical hapten exposure. Time point indicated: patch test 2, 6 weeks after DPC sensitization. The treatment: therapeutic diphenylcyclopropenone sensitization with weekly scalp DPC. TCRdb reprocessed the RACE reads via MiXCR and lists one record per CDR3 protein. The sample shows 80,000 to 100,000 distinct CDR3 sequences, under 11% of them seen only once. The material sequenced was whole blood, taken in connection with sensitization to the hapten diphenylcyclopropenone (DPC). These receptors originate from a woman in her forties or fifties with alopecia areata. Some clones in this sample may be carry-over from other donors' samples.

This clonotype was picked up a small number of times. This rearrangement joins TRBV28 to TRBJ2-1; 12 bases match TRBD2. The junction had 5 bases not matched to a gene; V was cut back by 5 bases and J by 3 bases. Germline V CDR1 and CDR2: MDHEN, SYDVKM. This CDR3 is built from 16 residues. CDR3: CASSRTSGNIYNEQFF. Here the CDR3 DNA reads TGTGCCAGCAGTCGGACTAGCGGGAACATCTACAATGAGCAGTTCTTC.

The sample holds a few counts of this clonotype. The J gene is TRBJ1-4, the V gene TRBV4-1; TRBD1 is a possible D gene (6 bases). Germline V gene lookup returns CDR1 MGHRA and CDR2 YSYEKL. This CDR3 region has 15 residues. V was trimmed by 1 base and J by 5 bases, leaving 11 bases between them. In nucleotides, the CDR3 is TGCGCCAGCAGCCAAGTTCGACAGGTCAATGAAAAACTGTTTTTT. This codes for CASSQVRQVNEKLFF.

J is TRBJ2-3 and V is TRBV7-2, with 13 bases lining up with TRBD2. The V and J ends lost 5 bases and 1 base, in that order; junction bases with no gene match: 9. The CDR3 consists of 18 residues. The germline CDR1 and CDR2 sequences are SGHTA and FQGNSA. In nucleotides, the CDR3 is TGTGCCAGCAGCCAGTTCTCAGGACTAGCGGGAGGCACAGATACGCAGTATTTT. Protein product: CASSQFSGLAGGTDTQYF.

This clonotype was counted at least ten times. The rearrangement joins TRBV24-1 to TRBJ2-1; tentative D call: TRBD2 (6 bases). Per germline, CDR1 KGHDR and CDR2 SFDVKD. The CDR3 spans 14 residues. The V end was cut by 4 bases, the J end by 1 base, with 7 bases between. The CDR3 bases are TGTGCCACCAGTGACGGGACTTCCTACAATGAGCAGTTCTTC. Encoded protein: CATSDGTSYNEQFF.

The rearrangement uses TRBV13 and TRBJ2-7; 9 positions match TRBD1. V trimming: 5 bases; J trimming: 7 bases; junction bases outside the gene matches: 15. Per the germline V gene, CDR1 is PRHDT and CDR2 is FYEKMQ (reference sequence). The CDR3 contains 16 residues. The CDR3 sequence is CASSQLLRDRVGEQYF. The CDR3 DNA reads as TGTGCCAGCAGCCAACTCCTCCGGGACAGGGTGGGGGAGCAGTACTTC.

This clonotype was observed many times. The chain combines TRBV10-1 with TRBJ2-7; TRBD2 matches 9 bases. J was trimmed by 7 bases and V by 6 bases; bases with no gene match: 13. Germline V gene data show CDR1 as WNHNN and CDR2 as SYGVQD (reference sequence). This CDR3 has 15 amino acids. CDR3 residues: CASSDPVAGDREQYF. Here the CDR3 DNA reads TGCGCCAGCAGCGATCCCGTAGCGGGAGATCGGGAGCAGTACTTC.

Comment on this clonotype: At one of its ends the junction is not consistent with the germline gene, which may arise from a read error. The rearrangement joins TRBV18 to TRBJ1-2, with 9 bases matching TRBD1. There are 16 residues in the CDR3. Per germline, CDR1 KGHSH and CDR2 LQKENI. CDR3 coding DNA: TGTGCCAGCTCACCGGGACCGGGACAGGGTTACTATGGCTGCACCTTC. Its translation: CASSPGPGQGYYGCTF.

There are a few counts of this clonotype. This chain links TRBV19 with TRBJ2-1; the match to TRBD1 covers 8 bases. Germline loops: CDR1 LNHDA, CDR2 SQIVND (reference sequence). CDR3 length equals 15 residues. The V and J ends lost 3 bases and 6 bases, in that order; junction bases with no gene match: 7. The CDR3 DNA follows: TGTGCCAGTAGTATTACAGGGGGGCCCTTCAATGAGCAGTTCTTC. It yields the protein CASSITGGPFNEQFF. The variable domain in full, with the rest retrieved from reference TRBV19 and TRBJ2-1, is DGGITQSPKYLFRKEGQNVTLSCEQNLNHDAMYWYRQDPGQGLRLIYYSQIVNDFQKGDIAEGYSVSREKKESFPLTVTSAQKNPTAFYLCASSITGGPFNEQFFGPGTRLTVL.

This clonotype was recorded many times. The chain couples TRBV12-3 or TRBV12-4 to TRBJ2-7; D is possibly TRBD1 (6 bases). V lost 5 bases to trimming and J lost 5 bases, with 19 bases between them. This CDR3 spans 15 amino acids. The chain's CDR3 is CASSNLRTVSHEQYF. The DNA of the CDR3 is TGTGCCAGCAGTAATTTAAGGACAGTTAGCCACGAGCAGTACTTC.

This clonotype is deemed medium-sized (0.01 to 0.1%). The V call is TRBV7-8, the J call TRBJ1-1; no clear D. This CDR3 region has 13 residues. Germline loops: CDR1 SGHVS, CDR2 FQNEAQ. Deletions cut 4 bases from V and 6 bases from J, with 12 bases between. The CDR3 here is CASSSRWESEAFF. DNA of the CDR3: TGTGCCAGCAGCTCCCGGTGGGAGTCTGAAGCTTTCTTT.

This clonotype was seen only a few times. This chain joins TRBV6-5 and TRBJ1-5; D is possibly TRBD1 (5 bases). CDR1 and CDR2 (germline): MNHEY, SVGAGI. The CDR3 spans 13 residues. The ends were cut back, 4 bases at V and 5 bases at J, with 9 bases in the middle. For the CDR3, the DNA is TGTGCCAGCAGTTGGGGGGACTATCAGCCCCAGCATTTT. It codes for CASSWGDYQPQHF.

This clonotype was seen ten or more times. The rearrangement joins TRBV9 to TRBJ2-3, with D possibly TRBD1 on 6 matching bases. Trimming shortened V by 4 bases and J by 4 bases, and 13 bases separated the two germline ends. The CDR3 consists of 14 residues. CDR1 is SGDLS, CDR2 YYNGEE, per germline. CDR3 bases: TGTGCCAGCAGCTTGAAGGACAGCCCAGATACGCAGTATTTT. This translates into CASSLKDSPDTQYF.

This clonotype has only a few counts. The rearrangement joins TRBV11-2 to TRBJ2-3, with D possibly being TRBD2 (5 bases). CDR1 SGHAT and CDR2 FQNNGV come from the germline V gene. V gave up 4 bases and J gave up 2 bases, with 13 bases separating them. The CDR3 length is 15 residues. Here the CDR3 reads CASSSTRTPTDTQYF. The CDR3 bases are TGTGCCAGCAGCTCTACTAGGACCCCCACAGATACGCAGTATTTT.

The chain carries TRBV18 and TRBJ2-6; no clear D gene. CDR3 length: 15 residues. Germline V gives CDR1 KGHSH, CDR2 LQKENI. V was trimmed by 1 base and J by 0 bases, leaving 4 bases between them. The chain's CDR3 is CASSPQVSGANVLTF. CDR3 nucleotides: TGTGCCAGCTCACCACAGGTCTCTGGGGCCAACGTCCTGACTTTC.

This clonotype came up many times. This chain uses TRBV5-1 with TRBJ2-7; D uncertain. CDR1 and CDR2 from the germline V gene are SGHRS and YFSETQ. Between the trimmed V and J ends, which lost 0 bases and 7 bases, there was a span of 14 bases. This CDR3 contains 14 residues. In DNA form, the CDR3 reads TGCGCCAGCAGCTTGGATCGGGCCCAAGGAGAGCAGTACTTC. Its protein is CASSLDRAQGEQYF.

This clonotype has a handful of counts. The chain couples TRBV20-1 to TRBJ2-1; D remains ambiguous. Looked up from germline, CDR1 is DFQATT and CDR2 is SNEGSKA (reference sequence). Trimming left V 3 bases short and J 7 bases short, with 13 bases between. CDR3 size: 13 residues. As DNA, the CDR3 is TGCAGTGCTAGTCGGCTAGTGTTAAATGAGCAGTTCTTC. Residues: CSASRLVLNEQFF.

The table lists this clonotype with many counts. The chain employs TRBV5-1 and TRBJ2-1, with 8 bases fitting TRBD1. The CDR3 runs to 14 residues. V lost 4 bases and J lost 6; bases outside the gene matches: 6. CDR1 is SGHRS, CDR2 YFSETQ, per germline. The CDR3 DNA reads as TGCGCCAGCAGCCCGAGGACAGGGTTCAATGAGCAGTTCTTC. It translates to CASSPRTGFNEQFF.

This clonotype was recorded many times. The V and J genes are TRBV4-2 and TRBJ1-6; D is ambiguous. V dropped 3 bases and J dropped 7 bases, with 7 bases sitting between them. Per germline, CDR1 LGHNA and CDR2 YNFKEQ. CDR3 length: 13 residues. The CDR3 bases are TGTGCCAGCAGCCAGTATCAGAATTCACCCCTCCACTTT. Its protein is CASSQYQNSPLHF.

Only a few counts were recorded for this clonotype. V gene TRBV6-5 combines with J gene TRBJ1-1; D call uncertain. The ends were cut back, 4 bases at V and 4 bases at J, with 10 bases in the middle. Germline CDR1 MNHEY, CDR2 SVGAGI. The CDR3 contains 13 residues. The CDR3 here is CASSSQVATEAFF. As DNA, the CDR3 is TGTGCCAGCAGTTCGCAGGTTGCCACTGAAGCTTTCTTT.

In this sample, this clonotype turned up many times. This chain connects TRBV20-1 to TRBJ2-2; a weak D match, TRBD1 (6 bases). The CDR3 is made up of 16 amino acids. Trimming pared 0 bases from V and 2 bases from J, leaving 13 bases between. Germline CDR1 is DFQATT and CDR2 is SNEGSKA (reference sequence). The CDR3 DNA reads TGCAGTGCTAGAGATCGGGTCAGGGGCAACACCGGGGAGCTGTTTTTT. Protein sequence: CSARDRVRGNTGELFF.

This chain links TRBV3-1 with TRBJ1-3; tentative D call: TRBD1 (6 bases). CDR1 is LGHDT and CDR2 is YNNKEL in the germline V gene (reference sequence). V shed 1 base and J shed 1 base, with 8 bases lying between them. The CDR3 totals 15 residues. CDR3 coding DNA: TGTGCCAGCAGCCAAGGGGGGACATCTGGAAACACCATATATTTT. It yields the protein CASSQGGTSGNTIYF.

The J gene is TRBJ1-5, the V gene TRBV19; TRBD1 matches at 9 bases. V lost 3 bases to trimming and J lost 7 bases; unmatched junction nucleotides: 4. Germline V gives CDR1 LNHDA, CDR2 SQIVND (reference sequence). This CDR3 spans 14 amino acids. The CDR3 nucleotides read TGTGCCAGTAGTATCCGGACAGGGGTACAGCCCCAGCATTTT. It specifies CASSIRTGVQPQHF.

This clonotype was counted at least ten times. The gene calls are TRBV27 and TRBJ2-1; perhaps TRBD2 as D (5 bases). Trimming removed 5 bases from V and 0 bases from J, with 11 bases in between. CDR1 is MNHEY and CDR2 is SMNVEV in the germline V gene (reference sequence). The CDR3 has 15 residues. The CDR3: CASSPGFTSYNEQFF. DNA of the CDR3: TGTGCCAGCAGTCCGGGGTTTACCTCCTACAATGAGCAGTTCTTC.

There are a few counts of this clonotype. CDR3 in DNA: TGTGCCTGGAGTGGGAGGGTACCTAACTATGGCTACACCTTC. This translates into CAWSGRVPNYGYTF. This sequence joins TRBV30 and TRBJ1-2; D is unclear. Trimming pared 1 base from V and 0 bases from J, leaving 9 bases between. The CDR3 consists of 14 residues. The germline V gene encodes CDR1 GTSNPN and CDR2 SVGIG (reference sequence).

This clonotype was picked up many times. This chain connects TRBV6-1 to TRBJ1-4; D perhaps matches TRBD1 (5 bases). V shed 4 bases and J shed 5 bases, with 8 bases lying between them. Germline assignment: CDR1 MNHNS and CDR2 SASEGT. The CDR3 totals 13 residues. As DNA, the CDR3 is TGTGCCAGCAGTGCTTCAGGGAATGAAAAACTGTTTTTT. This translates into CASSASGNEKLFF.

V is TRBV20-1 and J is TRBJ2-3; TRBD2 aligns across 7 bases. Trimming removed 6 bases from V and 2 bases from J; junction bases left unmatched: 8. This CDR3 has 14 residues. Germline CDR1 DFQATT, CDR2 SNEGSKA (reference sequence). This CDR3 reads CSAEPGLPTDTQYF. The DNA for the CDR3 is TGCAGTGCGGAACCGGGACTACCCACAGATACGCAGTATTTT.

The chain couples TRBV4-1 to TRBJ1-5; tentatively, D is TRBD1 (5 bases). Deletions cut 1 base from V and 6 bases from J, with 16 bases between. CDR1 and CDR2 from the germline V gene are MGHRA and YSYEKL. This CDR3 is built from 16 residues. The CDR3 reads CASSQAPARGAQPQHF. CDR3 in DNA: TGCGCCAGCAGCCAAGCCCCTGCCAGAGGGGCTCAGCCCCAGCATTTT.

The CDR3 reads CSARARDRGFAEQYF. As DNA, the CDR3 is TGCAGTGCTAGAGCTAGGGACAGGGGTTTTGCCGAGCAGTACTTC. The chain employs TRBV20-1 and TRBJ2-7, with TRBD1 matching over 10 bases. This CDR3 spans 15 amino acids. Germline trimming cut 1 base from V and 6 bases from J; bases unmatched to any gene: 9. CDR1 and CDR2 from the germline V gene are DFQATT and SNEGSKA (reference sequence).